This T cell receptor beta chain is from a study of blood T cell repertoires in COVID-19. On the study more broadly: Spain, Italy and the United States supplied samples that represented acute and convalescent COVID-19.

The CDR3 has 15 residues. Germline V gene data show CDR1 as SQVTM and CDR2 as ANQGSEA. The trim removed 1 base at V and 5 bases at J, leaving 8 bases unmatched. How the authors handled the data: Estimated nucleated cell counts came from reference gene primer amplification. Sequencing used immunoSEQ multiplex PCR; TCRdb keeps in-frame clones, though not all of them. The D gene and trimming were derived from the DNA, and the V and J assignments and clone size from that table. The sample contains 250,000 to 300,000 clones, approximately 91% of which appear only once. The sequenced material came from peripheral blood. The TCR was taken from a man aged 50 or older with acute or convalescent COVID-19. The chain links TRBV29-1 to TRBJ2-5; 9 bases agree with TRBD2. DNA of the CDR3: TGCAGCGTTGAAGGGGGTATAGCGGGGGACGAGACCCAGTACTTC. It translates to CSVEGGIAGDETQYF.